One sample yielded the 3 T cell receptor beta chains listed below, sequenced in a study of blood T cells in healthy people across ages. The second PCR ran about 6 to 11 cycles with a sample-barcoded 5' primer and J-beta primers. TCRdb reanalysed the 5' RACE reads using MiXCR and keeps one entry per CDR3 protein. This table holds around 1,000,000 distinct CDR3 sequences, under 30% found once. This same sample was also taken into another study, of T cells of mothers and their children.

Material: blood. The origin of the receptors is a girl aged 2 to 9 in good health.

The V and J genes are TRBV7-2 and TRBJ2-7, with D unresolved. The V end was cut by 1 base, the J end by 0 bases, with 10 bases between. Germline assignment: CDR1 SGHTA and CDR2 FQGNSA. The CDR3 sequence is 15 residues long. The CDR3 loop is CASSLGYGSSYEQYF. The CDR3 nucleotides are TGTGCCAGCAGCTTAGGGTATGGAAGCTCCTACGAGCAGTACTTC.

This clonotype has just a few counts. The CDR3 DNA follows: TGTGCCAGCATCGGCAGGAGCTCCTACAATGAGCAGTTCTTC. This encodes CASIGRSSYNEQFF. V gene TRBV25-1 combines with J gene TRBJ2-1; D is ambiguous. V was cut by 7 bases and J by 0 bases, with 10 bases left in between. Germline CDR1 and CDR2: MGHDK and SYGVNS. This CDR3 has 14 residues.

This clonotype turned up a few times. This rearrangement joins TRBV4-1 to TRBJ2-1; possibly TRBD1 or TRBD2 for D (5 bases each). V lost 1 base to trimming and J lost 5 bases, with 6 bases between them. Germline V gene lookup returns CDR1 MGHRA and CDR2 YSYEKL. There are 13 residues in the CDR3. The CDR3 nucleotides are TGCGCCAGCAGCCAAGGGGACGACAATGAGCAGTTCTTC. This codes for CASSQGDDNEQFF.